This T cell receptor beta chain was recorded in a study of blood T cell repertoires in COVID-19. Some clones are missing from TCRdb's copy, which holds only in-frame ones; the method was immunoSEQ multiplex PCR. The sample yields a few hundred thousand clones, 70% to 90% seen once. This CDR3 is 20 amino acids long. Germline lookup yields CDR1 MGHRA and CDR2 YSYEKL. V was shortened by 4 bases and J by 8 bases, with 30 bases between the two germline ends. The sequence was collected from a woman in her 30s who had recovered from COVID-19. Input material: peripheral blood. The V gene is TRBV4-1, the J gene TRBJ1-6; D call uncertain. The chain's CDR3 is CASSRKAADSWANFDSPLHF. The CDR3 bases are TGCGCCAGCAGCCGGAAGGCCGCGGACTCCTGGGCCAATTTTGATTCACCCCTCCACTTT.